This is a list of T cell receptor beta chains from one sample in a study of shared clonotypes between healthy human individuals. This table comes from immunoSEQ multiplex PCR, and its TCRdb copy is limited to in-frame clones, with some not included. The repertoire holds over a million clones, with about 96% as singletons. The sequencing sample was made of naive CD4+ T cells sorted from blood. These receptors all stem from a man between 25 and 39 years old in good health. Each CDR3 is given with its conserved first and last residue. D genes are given only for firm matches.

CDR3 protein	J gene	V gene	D gene
CASTPEGATGQFF	TRBJ2-1	TRBV28	.
CASSPVGDFGTDTQYF	TRBJ2-3	TRBV18	.
CASSVTGGDQPQHF	TRBJ1-5	TRBV5-1	TRBD1
CASSSPDRGGLMSTDTQYF	TRBJ2-3	TRBV28	TRBD1
CASHVNTEAFF	TRBJ1-1	TRBV6-5	.
CASSFQGTSSYNEQFF	TRBJ2-1	TRBV5-1	TRBD2
CASSLAGTGNTEAFF	TRBJ1-1	TRBV7-2	TRBD1
CASTLPDRGREKLFF	TRBJ1-4	TRBV28	TRBD1
CSARKNTEAFF	TRBJ1-1	TRBV20-1	.
CSVEVPGGVRNVYGYTF	TRBJ1-2	TRBV29-1	TRBD1
CASSQETQRTEAFF	TRBJ1-1	TRBV4-2	.
CAGTGESYEQYF	TRBJ2-7	TRBV2	TRBD1
CASSPGFKQPQHF	TRBJ1-5	TRBV18	.
CASSRQLQGTYSNQPQHF	TRBJ1-5	TRBV5-5	.
CSVGNPGEAFF	TRBJ1-1	TRBV29-1	.
CASSPLQGDAEAFF	TRBJ1-1	TRBV7-2	TRBD1
CASSRTANTGELFF	TRBJ2-2	TRBV10-1	.
CASNVQGPGETQYF	TRBJ2-5	TRBV2	.
CASSLPGITDTQYF	TRBJ2-3	TRBV5-8	.
CASSYQGQISSYEQYF	TRBJ2-7	TRBV6-5	.
CASSLGGGNTEAFF	TRBJ1-1	TRBV28	.
CASSGHTDTQYF	TRBJ2-3	TRBV5-4	.
CASSLGHSTDTQYF	TRBJ2-3	TRBV7-9	.
CASSLQGPSYNEQFF	TRBJ2-1	TRBV5-1	.
CASSDERYNEQFF	TRBJ2-1	TRBV2	.
CASSLEGALPYGYTF	TRBJ1-2	TRBV28	TRBD1
CASSLRAGGPREQFF	TRBJ2-1	TRBV7-8	TRBD2
CASRPLSSGEQYF	TRBJ2-7	TRBV6-5	TRBD2
CASSEGLADTQYF	TRBJ2-3	TRBV10-1	.
CASTPSGLGDYGYTF	TRBJ1-2	TRBV19	.
CASSGRGGTYEQYF	TRBJ2-7	TRBV6-1	.
CASSYILLEQFF	TRBJ2-1	TRBV6-5	.
CASSQDGVAREQFF	TRBJ2-1	TRBV4-2	.
CASSGGRQLSYEQYF	TRBJ2-7	TRBV10-1	.
CSTKEGPDEFNEQFF	TRBJ2-1	TRBV29-1	.
CASSLRGSAYEQYF	TRBJ2-7	TRBV5-1	.
CASSPLTSGAYEQYF	TRBJ2-7	TRBV5-1	TRBD2
CASSKGLAESYEQYF	TRBJ2-7	TRBV7-9	TRBD2
CSVEGSAGYTF	TRBJ1-2	TRBV29-1	.
CASSLRGRGSGNTIYF	TRBJ1-3	TRBV27	.
CASSEAGVRREETQYF	TRBJ2-5	TRBV2	.
CASSYPKVNEQFF	TRBJ2-1	TRBV6-5	.
CTSSQDRASATGELFF	TRBJ2-2	TRBV1	.